This T cell receptor beta chain originates from a study of T cell repertoires in cytomegalovirus infection. As for the study in general: Used in the study were CMV epitopes, some recently identified and HLA-C-restricted, others well-studied and HLA-B-restricted. TCR beta signatures that were public indicated CMV infection and matching HLA type.

A note on this clonotype: Its antigen is still unknown.

TCRdb independently ran MiXCR on the reads; one entry per CDR3 protein. Of hundreds of thousands of distinct CDR3 sequences listed, roughly 30% were seen once; the top ten hold about an eighth. Germline lookup yields CDR1 SGHTS and CDR2 YDEGEE. The V end lost 6 bases, the J end lost 1 base, and 23 bases lay between the germline ends. The CDR3 extends over 17 amino acids. General study findings and limits: CMV carriers with the relevant HLA were identified by cumulative public TCR beta family frequency. The response measured ex vivo was dominated by TCR beta clonotypes (HLA-C-restricted and CMV-specific).

The sample consisted of cultured CD8+ T cells from PBMCs, taken from culture after CMV antigen stimulation. This sequence originates from a human donor in good health (CMV status not recorded). Some clones in this sample may be carry-over from other donors' samples. The V call is TRBV5-8, the J call TRBJ2-7, with no clear D. The CDR3 nucleotides are TGTGCCAGCATTTTATCCCCTGGGGTGTCTCTTTCCTACGAGCAGTACTTC. Translating it yields CASILSPGVSLSYEQYF.